These T cell receptor beta chains were read from a single sample in a study of OX40 agonist ivuxolimab in advanced cancers. Sequencing was performed with immunoSEQ multiplex PCR; in TCRdb, only in-frame clones are kept and a portion is missing. This sample has about 68,000 clones, with roughly four fifths found just once. Source: CD4+ or CD8+ T cells sorted from blood, taken in a trial of the OX40 agonist ivuxolimab. Receptors were obtained from an adult with an advanced solid tumor such as melanoma, head and neck, liver or kidney cancer. Both conserved end residues are trimmed from each CDR3. D genes are given only for firm matches.

V	J	D	CDR3
TRBV6-1	TRBJ1-6	NA	ASSEVSPLH
TRBV5-4	TRBJ1-5	TRBD1	ASSHRGMNQPQH
TRBV28	TRBJ2-7	NA	ASSLPGRTPYEQY
TRBV19	TRBJ2-7	NA	ASTSGYEQY
TRBV2	TRBJ1-2	NA	ASSDLFGYT
TRBV7-5	TRBJ2-1	NA	ARSLVARPLGTSGGQF
TRBV28	TRBJ1-4	NA	ASCTGAATNEKLF
TRBV5-1	TRBJ2-7	TRBD1	ASSFSMDRALLRY
TRBV6-5	TRBJ2-5	NA	ANIGGHSRETQY
TRBV19	TRBJ1-5	NA	ASSSEGRPNQPQH
TRBV6-1	TRBJ2-7	TRBD1	ASSTGGGEQY
TRBV14	TRBJ1-4	NA	ASSQDAGTGEKLF
TRBV28	TRBJ2-4	TRBD1	ASLGGQGIELAKNIQY
TRBV14	TRBJ2-7	NA	ASSVQGTVSEQY
TRBV28	TRBJ1-5	NA	ASRTPGPRTNQPQH
TRBV27	TRBJ1-6	NA	ASSPRRVGSPLH
TRBV5-1	TRBJ1-5	NA	ASSLGPQGILTPQPQH
TRBV7-9	TRBJ1-3	NA	ASSLVSGGTGNTIY
TRBV9	TRBJ2-7	NA	ASSVTSGIYEQY
TRBV5-4	TRBJ1-6	NA	ASSLPAGDSPLH
TRBV5-1	TRBJ1-6	NA	ASSLTADNSPLH
TRBV7-2	TRBJ1-5	NA	ASSLSSLNQPQH
TRBV6-1	TRBJ2-7	NA	ASRIFQYEQY
TRBV30	TRBJ1-2	TRBD1	AWDRVSVGYT
TRBV6-5	TRBJ2-3	NA	ASSRDSTDTQY
TRBV2	TRBJ2-5	NA	ASSDGGSETQY
TRBV23-1	NA	NA	ASRRELVSYEQY
TRBV19	TRBJ2-7	NA	ASSIDEGPMEQY